The T cell receptor beta chain under discussion was sequenced for a study of blood T cell repertoires in COVID-19. Study-wide context: The United States, Italy and Spain supplied acute and convalescent COVID-19 samples. Nucleic acid was either cDNA or gDNA, and it came from T cells, B-cell-depleted T cells, or PBMCs.

This clone came up a few times. V dropped 5 bases and J dropped 1 base, with 8 bases sitting between them. Per the germline V gene, CDR1 is LGHDT and CDR2 is YNNKEL (reference sequence). This CDR3 has 13 amino acids. In the authors' workflow: Amplification of reference gene primers was used by the study to estimate nucleated cell counts. The protocol was immunoSEQ multiplex PCR, while the TCRdb copy is restricted to in-frame clones and leaves out a portion. D and trimming were read from the DNA, whereas the V and J calls and clone size are those reported in that table. The table has around 370,000 clones, about 89% seen once. Those enrolled in Seattle joined during active infection and were followed longitudinally afterward.

The material sequenced was peripheral blood. This clonotype was sampled from a woman aged 45-65 years with COVID-19, enrolled during active disease. This chain connects TRBV3-1 (or the pseudogene TRBV3-2) to TRBJ1-1, with D possibly TRBD1 on 6 matching bases. The CDR3 is CASSYRENTEAFF. The CDR3 DNA reads as TGTGCCAGCAGCTACAGGGAGAACACTGAAGCTTTCTTT.